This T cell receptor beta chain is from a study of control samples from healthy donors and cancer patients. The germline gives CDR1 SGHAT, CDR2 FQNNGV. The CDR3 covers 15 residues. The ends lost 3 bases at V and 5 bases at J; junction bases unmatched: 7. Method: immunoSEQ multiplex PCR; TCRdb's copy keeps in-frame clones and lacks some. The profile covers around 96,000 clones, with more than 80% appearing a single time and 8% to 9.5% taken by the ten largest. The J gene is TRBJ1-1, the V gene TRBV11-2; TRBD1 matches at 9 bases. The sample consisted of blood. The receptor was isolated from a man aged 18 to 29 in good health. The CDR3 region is CASSFHRGQRTEAFF. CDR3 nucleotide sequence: TGTGCCAGCAGCTTTCACAGGGGGCAGAGGACTGAAGCTTTCTTT.